One and the same sample provided the 9 T cell receptor beta chains below, sequenced in a study of blood T cell repertoires in COVID-19 (dated by TCRdb to the early 2020s). Receptor libraries were prepared by the immunoSEQ multiplex PCR assay. Held by TCRdb, this immuneACCESS table contains in-frame sequences only and omits some clones. Under half of the omission traces to an unresolved V gene where checked; the cause of the rest is unknown. The sample table holds about 170,000 clones, of which around 80% were seen once. The ten top clones hold around a fifth of the sample. Specimen: PBMCs or T cells enriched from blood (not recorded which). These receptors were collected from a woman in her 70s in a cohort exposed to, infected with or recovered from COVID-19 (not recorded which).

This clone was recorded once. The rearrangement joins TRBV11-3 to TRBJ2-7; 10 nucleotides match TRBD2. V was clipped by 0 bases and J by 2 bases; unmatched bases: 4. The V gene's germline CDR1 is SGHNT and CDR2 YENEEA. The CDR3 sequence is 16 residues long. CDR3 loop: CASSLEGLAAAYEQYF. The CDR3 DNA follows: TGTGCCAGCAGCTTAGAAGGACTAGCGGCAGCCTACGAGCAGTACTTC.

The J gene is TRBJ1-5, the V gene TRBV24-1; the match to TRBD1 covers 7 bases. V lost 2 bases, J lost 5 bases, and 5 bases stayed unmatched. The CDR3 runs 15 residues. Germline-derived CDR1 and CDR2 are KGHDR and SFDVKD. In DNA, the CDR3 is TGTGCCACCAGTGATTCGGGGGACAGCCATCAGCCCCAGCATTTT. It encodes CATSDSGDSHQPQHF.

The J gene is TRBJ2-1, the V gene TRBV19; 13 positions agree with TRBD2. Germline V lookup: CDR1 LNHDA, CDR2 SQIVND (reference sequence). The V segment lost 7 bases and the J segment 4 bases; nucleotides outside the gene matches: 7. The CDR3 has 16 amino acids. CDR3 sequence reads: CASTPGLAGRYNEQFF. The CDR3 DNA sequence: TGTGCCAGTACCCCGGGACTAGCGGGAAGGTACAATGAGCAGTTCTTC. The whole variable domain, remainder taken from reference TRBV19 and TRBJ2-1, is DGGITQSPKYLFRKEGQNVTLSCEQNLNHDAMYWYRQDPGQGLRLIYYSQIVNDFQKGDIAEGYSVSREKKESFPLTVTSAQKNPTAFYLCASTPGLAGRYNEQFFGPGTRLTVL.

This chain links TRBV7-8 with TRBJ2-7; D gene unclear. V was trimmed by 4 bases and J by 7 bases, leaving 11 bases between them. Germline loops: CDR1 SGHVS, CDR2 FQNEAQ. The CDR3 extends over 12 amino acids. CDR3 in amino acids: CASSWAGQEQYF. CDR3 in DNA: TGTGCCAGCAGCTGGGCCGGTCAGGAGCAGTACTTC.

The count of this clone is one. The chain has TRBV2 and TRBJ1-5; no reliable D call. The germline CDR1 and CDR2 sequences are SNHLY and FYNNEI. V lost 6 bases and J lost 3, with 15 bases in between. This CDR3 has 15 residues. CDR3 protein: CASSPLQVTNQPQHF. The CDR3 region has the DNA TGTGCCAGCAGCCCCCTCCAGGTTACCAATCAGCCCCAGCATTTT.

The chain has TRBV7-2 and TRBJ1-6; D might be TRBD1 (6 bases). This CDR3 contains 14 residues. Germline CDR1 is SGHTA and CDR2 is FQGNSA. Trimming took 2 bases from V and 8 from J, leaving 10 bases between them. Here the CDR3 reads CASSLQGFDSPLHF. CDR3 coding DNA: TGTGCCAGCAGCTTACAGGGGTTTGATTCACCCCTCCACTTT.

The chain joins TRBV4-3 to TRBJ2-7; perhaps TRBD1 as D (6 bases). V was shortened by 0 bases and J by 3 bases, with 12 bases between the two germline ends. Germline values: CDR1 LGHNA, CDR2 YSLEER. This CDR3 has 15 amino acids. CDR3: CASSQDGTPGYEQYF. DNA of the CDR3: TGCGCCAGCAGCCAAGACGGGACACCTGGCTACGAGCAGTACTTC.

The V call is TRBV24-1, the J call TRBJ2-1; 7 bases map to TRBD1. The CDR3 length is 17 residues. The V gene end was trimmed by 4 bases and the J gene end by 5 bases; junction bases not matched to a gene: 13. Germline V gene lookup returns CDR1 KGHDR and CDR2 SFDVKD. The DNA of the CDR3 is TGTGCCACCAGTGACCATGTTCGACAGGGAATTCACAATGAGCAGTTCTTC. Its translation: CATSDHVRQGIHNEQFF.

This chain uses TRBV7-2 with TRBJ1-6; 8 positions agree with TRBD1. The junction had 4 bases not matched to a gene; V was cut back by 2 bases and J by 7 bases. This CDR3 contains 15 residues. Germline CDR1 SGHTA, CDR2 FQGNSA. In DNA form, the CDR3 reads TGTGCCAGCAGCTTACAGGGGGCTTACAATTCACCCCTCCACTTT. Translated, it gives CASSLQGAYNSPLHF.